Following are 15 T cell receptor beta chains from one sample sequenced in a study of blood T cell repertoires in COVID-19. Here immunoSEQ multiplex PCR was the method, and the copy in TCRdb shows in-frame clones only, minus some. The sample has a few hundred thousand clones; about 85% are singletons. Sequenced material: peripheral blood. The receptors shown here come from a human donor with COVID-19, enrolled during active disease. The donor label of this sample is uncertain.

This clone was seen once. The chain is built from TRBV5-4 and TRBJ2-3; 8 bases match TRBD2. The V segment lost 3 bases and the J segment 1 base; nucleotides outside the gene matches: 4. The germline V gene has CDR1 SGHNT and CDR2 YYREEE (reference sequence). The CDR3 length is 15 residues. This CDR3 is CASSSTSGGTDTQYF. The CDR3 DNA reads TGTGCCAGCAGCTCCACTAGCGGTGGCACAGATACGCAGTATTTT. The complete variable domain, with remaining parts taken from reference TRBV5-4 and TRBJ2-3, reads ETGVTQSPTHLIKTRGQQVTLRCSSQSGHNTVSWYQQALGQGPQFIFQYYREEENGRGNFPPRFSGLQFPNYSSELNVNALELDDSALYLCASSSTSGGTDTQYFGPGTRLTVL.

The sample holds a few counts of this clone. In the same sample, other DNA sequences code for this CDR3. The chain uses TRBV27 and TRBJ1-2; a weak D match, TRBD1 (5 bases). CDR3 length: 15 amino acids. V was pared by 3 bases and J by 0 bases, with 11 bases between. The germline V gene encodes CDR1 MNHEY and CDR2 SMNVEV (reference sequence). In DNA form, the CDR3 reads TGTGCCAGCAGTTTGCAGGGAACAACTAACTATGGCTACACCTTC. Its translation is CASSLQGTTNYGYTF.

The J gene is TRBJ1-5, the V gene TRBV4-3; D is undetermined. The CDR3 spans 13 residues. Germline V gene sequence: CDR1 LGHNA, CDR2 YSLEER. Deletions cut 1 base from V and 4 bases from J, with 5 bases between. The CDR3 spells CASSQVENQPQHF. CDR3 DNA: TGCGCCAGCAGCCAAGTAGAGAATCAGCCCCAGCATTTT.

The gene calls are TRBV6-5 and TRBJ1-5; D perhaps matches TRBD1 (5 bases). The germline CDR1 and CDR2 sequences are MNHEY and SVGAGI. Trimming took off 2 bases at V and 6 bases at J, with 11 bases between the two ends. CDR3 length: 14 amino acids. CDR3 loop: CASSYDRGGQPQHF. In nucleotides, the CDR3 is TGTGCCAGCAGTTACGACCGGGGGGGTCAGCCCCAGCATTTT.

This sequence joins TRBV10-2 and TRBJ2-7, with 7 bases matching TRBD2. Germline V gene lookup returns CDR1 WSHSY and CDR2 SAAADI. V dropped 6 bases and J dropped 2; count of bases not matched to a gene: 28. The CDR3 has 21 residues. The CDR3 DNA reads as TGCGCCAGCAGGGATCCGGGATTCCCTCTGGCTGGCGGGAGAATTACCTACGAGCAGTACTTC. As protein: CASRDPGFPLAGGRITYEQYF.

The genes are TRBV27 and TRBJ2-1; maybe TRBD1 (5 bases). The V gene's germline CDR1 is MNHEY and CDR2 SMNVEV (reference sequence). CDR3 length: 18 amino acids. V was cut by 0 bases and J by 10 bases, with 25 bases left in between. CDR3 nucleotide sequence: TGTGCCAGCAGTTTATCAGACTTTATGACAGCATACCGTGGGGAGCAGTTCTTC. Translated, it gives CASSLSDFMTAYRGEQFF.

V usage is TRBV4-1 and J usage is TRBJ2-1; tentatively, D is TRBD2 (5 bases). CDR1 MGHRA and CDR2 YSYEKL come from the germline V gene. The CDR3 is 13 residues long. The ends were cut back, 1 base at V and 11 bases at J, with 12 bases in the middle. The CDR3 region has the DNA TGCGCCAGCAGCCAAGTAGTACGGGATAAGCAGTTCTTC. As protein: CASSQVVRDKQFF.

The chain has TRBV9 and TRBJ1-1, with D possibly being TRBD1 (6 bases). Germline loops: CDR1 SGDLS, CDR2 YYNGEE. The CDR3 has 14 residues. Trimming left V 4 bases short and J 1 base short, with 11 bases between. The CDR3 sequence is CASSTGRGNTEAFF. The CDR3 region has the DNA TGTGCCAGCAGCACGGGCAGGGGGAACACTGAAGCTTTCTTT. Variable domain in full (rest from reference TRBV9 and TRBJ1-1): DSGVTQTPKHLITATGQRVTLRCSPRSGDLSVYWYQQSLDQGLQFLIQYYNGEERAKGNILERFSAQQFPDLHSELNLSSLELGDSALYFCASSTGRGNTEAFFGQGTRLTVV.

This clone was found a few times. The V call is TRBV30, the J call TRBJ1-6; TRBD1 agrees at 12 bases. This CDR3 has 17 amino acids. Germline CDR1 is GTSNPN and CDR2 is SVGIG (reference sequence). The V segment lost 3 bases and the J segment 11 bases; nucleotides outside the gene matches: 14. CDR3 sequence reads: CAWRSLGQGAERTPLHF. CDR3 coding DNA: TGTGCCTGGAGAAGTCTGGGACAGGGGGCGGAAAGGACACCCCTCCACTTT.

The chain uses TRBV4-1 and TRBJ1-1; D is unclear. The CDR3 is 14 amino acids. Germline V gives CDR1 MGHRA, CDR2 YSYEKL. V lost 5 bases, J lost 0 bases, and 10 bases lay in between. DNA for the CDR3: TGCGCCAGCAGCTTTGGCCGAATGAACACTGAAGCTTTCTTT. Translation: CASSFGRMNTEAFF.

The sample holds a few counts of this clone. The chain joins TRBV6-1 to TRBJ1-4, with TRBD1 matching over 7 bases. The CDR3 runs 15 residues. Germline CDR1 is MNHNS and CDR2 is SASEGT. V was pared by 3 bases and J by 6 bases, with 7 bases of the junction left unmatched. In DNA, the CDR3 is TGTGCCAGCAGTGATGTGTTCACAGGGGATGAAAAACTGTTTTTT. It encodes CASSDVFTGDEKLFF.

This chain links TRBV6-5 with TRBJ1-2, with TRBD1 as a possible D gene (6 bases). V was pared by 0 bases and J by 7 bases, with 15 bases between. Germline loops: CDR1 MNHEY, CDR2 SVGAGI. CDR3 length equals 15 residues. In nucleotides, the CDR3 is TGTGCCAGCAGTTACTCCGGGACACACCCGCGTGGCTACACCTTC. As protein: CASSYSGTHPRGYTF.

The V gene is TRBV4-1, the J gene TRBJ2-7; 11 bases agree with TRBD2. This CDR3 is 16 amino acids long. The ends lost 1 base at V and 3 bases at J; junction bases unmatched: 5. Germline V CDR1 and CDR2: MGHRA, YSYEKL. The CDR3 loop reads CASSQGFGTSGYEQYF. CDR3 bases: TGCGCCAGCAGCCAAGGGTTCGGGACTAGCGGCTACGAGCAGTACTTC.

Comments on this clone: The sample carries other DNA sequences with the same CDR3. The chain is built from TRBV10-3 and TRBJ1-6; 10 positions agree with TRBD1. Germline CDR1 reads ENHRY; CDR2 reads SYGVKD. V shed 2 bases and J 7 bases; nucleotides not matched to a gene: 2. This CDR3 is built from 15 residues. CDR3 in DNA: TGTGCCATCAGTGAGGGGACAGGGGACAATTCACCCCTCCACTTT. This encodes CAISEGTGDNSPLHF.

The J gene is TRBJ1-2, the V gene TRBV6-5; 7 nucleotides line up with TRBD1. The germline V gene encodes CDR1 MNHEY and CDR2 SVGAGI. This CDR3 is 15 amino acids long. Unmatched junction bases numbered 13, after V lost 5 bases and J lost 7 bases. The CDR3 region is CASSQSWDSLSGYTF. The CDR3 nucleotides read TGTGCCAGCAGTCAATCCTGGGACAGCCTTAGTGGCTACACCTTC.